This is a list of T cell receptor beta chains from one sample in a study of T cell repertoires in cytomegalovirus infection. No cognate antigen is known for these TCRs. TCRdb re-called the reads with MiXCR, one entry per CDR3 protein. Of 650,000 to 900,000 distinct CDR3 sequences in the sample, around a third were seen once. Sequencing used cultured CD8+ T cells from PBMCs, obtained from culture after CMV antigen stimulation. These TCRs come from a human donor in good health (CMV status not recorded). Some clones in this sample may be carry-over from other donors' samples. Both conserved end residues are part of each CDR3. D genes are given only for firm matches. Clone sizes are given selectively: once, few, many, or a class where the clone is expanded.

clone size	V gene	D gene	J gene	CDR3 protein	CDR3 DNA
few	TRBV19	-	TRBJ2-1	CASSMGRGSRLYNEQFF	TGTGCCAGTAGTATGGGTAGGGGTAGCCGCTTATACAATGAGCAGTTCTTC
few	TRBV27	-	TRBJ2-3	CASNGEEADTQYF	TGTGCCAGCAACGGGGAGGAGGCAGATACGCAGTATTTT
many	TRBV12-3/TRBV12-4	-	TRBJ1-1	CASSSGGEGAFF	TGTGCCAGCAGCTCCGGGGGGGAAGGGGCTTTCTTT
-	TRBV5-6	-	TRBJ1-1	CASTSWGEAFF	TGTGCCAGCACCTCTTGGGGTGAAGCTTTCTTT
-	TRBV9	-	TRBJ1-5	CASSVGPGGDQPQHF	TGTGCCAGCAGCGTAGGACCGGGGGGGGACCAGCCCCAGCATTTT
few	TRBV9	TRBD1	TRBJ1-6	CASSVGQGANSPLHF	TGTGCCAGCAGCGTAGGTCAGGGGGCAAATTCACCCCTCCACTTT
-	TRBV6-5	-	TRBJ1-1	CASSYSTNTEASF	TGTGCCAGCAGTTATAGTACGAACACTGAAGCTTCCTTT
-	TRBV29-1	-	TRBJ1-1	CSVEEFTEAFF	TGCAGCGTTGAAGAGTTCACTGAAGCTTTCTTT
-	TRBV12-5	-	TRBJ1-5	CASGGPRTPYSNQPRHF	TGTGCTAGTGGGGGGCCTCGGACACCATATAGCAATCAGCCCCGGCATTTT
-	TRBV14	TRBD2	TRBJ2-3	CASSRLGLAGADTQYF	TGTGCCAGCAGCCGCCTAGGACTAGCTGGGGCAGATACGCAGTATTTT
-	TRBV20-1	-	TRBJ1-4	CSARRAGTNEKLFF	TGCAGTGCTAGGCGAGCAGGGACTAATGAAAAACTGTTTTTT
few	TRBV27	TRBD2	TRBJ2-1	CGSASGGVYNEQFF	TGTGGCAGTGCTAGCGGGGGGGTATACAATGAGCAGTTCTTC
-	TRBV20-1	-	TRBJ2-1	CSAPLGVEQFF	TGCAGTGCTCCTCTAGGGGTAGAGCAGTTCTTC
few	TRBV7-2	TRBD2	TRBJ2-1	CASSLNGLAGGLYNEQFF	TGTGCCAGCAGCTTAAACGGACTAGCGGGGGGGTTGTACAATGAGCAGTTCTTC
-	TRBV6-2/TRBV6-3	TRBD1	TRBJ1-5	CASSLQGTAASQPQHF	TGTGCCAGCAGTCTCCAAGGGACAGCCGCGAGTCAGCCCCAGCATTTT
few	TRBV12-3/TRBV12-4	TRBD1	TRBJ2-1	CASTQGPDRGHEQFF	TGTGCCAGCACCCAGGGACCGGACAGGGGCCATGAGCAGTTCTTC
-	TRBV24-1	-	TRBJ2-5	CATGGTAQPETQYF	TGTGCCACCGGCGGGACGGCTCAACCAGAGACCCAGTACTTC
-	TRBV7-6	TRBD1	TRBJ2-6	CASSSRTGQGAGGGANVLTF	TGTGCCAGCAGCTCTAGGACGGGACAGGGGGCCGGTGGTGGGGCCAACGTCCTGACTTTC
-	TRBV6-5	-	TRBJ1-1	CASRVTENTEAFF	TGTGCCAGCAGGGTGACAGAAAACACTGAAGCTTTCTTT
few	TRBV27	-	TRBJ2-5	CASRGPTRETQYF	TGTGCCAGCAGAGGACCAACCCGAGAGACCCAGTACTTC
few	TRBV7-9	TRBD2	TRBJ2-5	CASSGTSGGQLGTQYF	TGTGCCAGCAGCGGGACTAGCGGGGGGCAGCTGGGGACCCAGTACTTC
many	TRBV7-2	-	TRBJ2-3	CAWGTQGTDTQYF	TGTGCCTGGGGCACCCAGGGGACAGATACGCAGTATTTT
few	TRBV6-2/TRBV6-3	TRBD1	TRBJ2-3	CASSYGTDWYF	TGTGCCAGCAGTTATGGGACAGACTGGTATTTT
-	TRBV27	-	TRBJ1-2	CASSLWGGLEGYTF	TGTGCCAGCAGTTTATGGGGGGGGCTGGAGGGCTACACCTTC